The 27 T cell receptor beta chains below all came from one sample that was sequenced in a study of Ad26.COV2.S vaccination and SARS-CoV-2 variants. Sequenced by immunoSEQ multiplex PCR; TCRdb stores in-frame clones only, minus some. The data hold some 250,000 clones, with more than 75% observed a single time. Treatment noted: about 20 received Ad26.COV2.S at low or high dose, single or two shots; about 5 received placebo; per-sample allocation not given. Sample collection was performed on day 63 after the first vaccine or placebo injection. Sample: peripheral blood, taken in a trial of Ad26.COV2.S vaccine versus placebo. All receptors come from a person between 18 and 60 years old who received the Ad26.COV2.S COVID-19 vaccine or a placebo.

The J gene is TRBJ2-2, the V gene TRBV6-5; a weak D match, TRBD1 (5 bases). The CDR3 consists of 15 residues. Trimming removed 2 bases at V and 1 base at J, with 8 bases between. CDR1 and CDR2 (germline): MNHEY, SVGAGI. The CDR3 here is CASSYNGQNTGELFF. The CDR3 DNA sequence: TGTGCCAGCAGTTACAACGGACAGAACACCGGGGAGCTGTTTTTT.

As for this clone: Compared with germline, one end of the junction differs, possibly owing to a read error. J is TRBJ2-2 and V is TRBV5-1; D is possibly TRBD1 (6 bases). The CDR3 is made up of 15 amino acids. Germline V gives CDR1 SGHRS, CDR2 YFSETQ. The CDR3 region is CASSLEGGITGELFF. CDR3 coding DNA: TGCGCCAGCAGCTTGGAAGGGGGTATCACCGGCGAGCTGTTTTTT.

V usage is TRBV15 and J usage is TRBJ1-1; TRBD1 might be the D (5 bases). Per the germline V gene, CDR1 is LNHNV and CDR2 is YYDKDF (reference sequence). The CDR3 is 13 residues long. V lost 1 base and J 7 bases, leaving 10 bases between the germline ends. As DNA, the CDR3 is TGTGCCACCAGCAGAGGGGGGATCAATGAAGCTTTCTTT. It encodes CATSRGGINEAFF.

V usage is TRBV2 and J usage is TRBJ1-2, with 7 bases that match TRBD1. The germline V gene has CDR1 SNHLY and CDR2 FYNNEI. The ends lost 6 bases at V and 3 bases at J; junction bases unmatched: 4. The CDR3 totals 13 residues. This CDR3 reads CASRAGTDYGYTF. CDR3 bases: TGTGCCAGCAGGGCCGGGACAGACTATGGCTACACCTTC. Full variable domain (outside the CDR3, taken from reference TRBV2 and TRBJ1-2): EPEVTQTPSHQVTQMGQEVILRCVPISNHLYFYWYRQILGQKVEFLVSFYNNEISEKSEIFDDQFSVERPDGSNFTLKIRSTKLEDSAMYFCASRAGTDYGYTFGSGTRLTVV.

The V and J genes are TRBV2 and TRBJ1-5; weak D call: TRBD1 (5 bases). With 2 bases removed from V and 0 bases from J, the gap between germline ends came to 20 bases. The CDR3 length is 19 residues. Germline loops: CDR1 SNHLY, CDR2 FYNNEI. The DNA of the CDR3 is TGTGCCAGCAGTGAATTGTTTGGGGCGAACATATATAGCAATCAGCCCCAGCATTTT. This sequence encodes CASSELFGANIYSNQPQHF.

The genes are TRBV6-2 or TRBV6-3 and TRBJ1-2; D is unclear. In germline, CDR1 is MNHEY, CDR2 SVGEGT. The CDR3 has 15 residues. The V and J ends lost 4 bases and 0 bases respectively, with 12 bases between them. CDR3 protein: CASSSRHLSNYGYTF. The DNA of the CDR3 is TGTGCCAGCAGTTCTAGACACCTGTCTAACTATGGCTACACCTTC.

The chain links TRBV29-1 to TRBJ2-3; D is tentatively TRBD1 or TRBD2 (6 bases each). Germline V lookup: CDR1 SQVTM, CDR2 ANQGSEA. The V end lost 4 bases, the J end lost 6 bases, and 8 bases lay between the germline ends. The CDR3 spans 11 residues. CDR3 residues: CSVGRGDTQYF. CDR3 DNA: TGCAGCGTTGGGAGGGGGGATACGCAGTATTTT.

The rearrangement links TRBV5-1 to TRBJ2-2; tentative D call: TRBD2 (6 bases). This CDR3 is 16 amino acids long. CDR1 is SGHRS, CDR2 YFSETQ, per germline. The V end lost 5 bases, the J end lost 6 bases, and 20 bases lay between the germline ends. The CDR3 DNA reads as TGCGCCAGCAGTGACTTCGGGAGAGAGGGCTCCGGGGAGCTGTTTTTT. It translates to CASSDFGREGSGELFF.

The chain employs TRBV28 and TRBJ1-5, with D tentatively TRBD1 (6 bases). Germline V gene sequence: CDR1 MDHEN, CDR2 SYDVKM. The CDR3 consists of 16 residues. Deletions cut 5 bases from V and 3 bases from J, with 17 bases between. The CDR3 sequence is CASSMTGTLYNQPQHF. CDR3 sequence (DNA): TGTGCCAGCAGTATGACAGGTACCCTATACAATCAGCCCCAGCATTTT.

This rearrangement joins TRBV9 to TRBJ2-3; no clear D gene. Germline values: CDR1 SGDLS, CDR2 YYNGEE. Trimming pared 0 bases from V and 1 base from J, leaving 9 bases between. The CDR3 is made up of 15 amino acids. The CDR3 reads CASSVVGEGTDTQYF. In DNA form, the CDR3 reads TGTGCCAGCAGCGTAGTAGGTGAAGGCACAGATACGCAGTATTTT.

This clone was seen more than once but under ten times. The chain is built from TRBV6-5 and TRBJ2-2; 7 bases agree with TRBD1. The CDR3 totals 15 residues. CDR1 is MNHEY, CDR2 SVGAGI, per germline. The V gene end was trimmed by 9 bases and the J gene end by 4 bases; junction bases not matched to a gene: 11. CDR3 amino acids: CASILPQGTTGELFF. Written as DNA, the CDR3 is TGTGCCAGTATTCTCCCACAGGGGACCACCGGGGAGCTGTTTTTT.

This chain links TRBV19 with TRBJ2-1, with 9 bases matching TRBD2. CDR1 and CDR2 from the germline V gene are LNHDA and SQIVND (reference sequence). V shed 0 bases and J 2 bases; nucleotides not matched to a gene: 2. This CDR3 comprises 16 residues. The CDR3 sequence is CASSIDGLAPYNEQFF. In DNA, the CDR3 is TGTGCCAGTAGTATAGATGGACTAGCGCCCTACAATGAGCAGTTCTTC.

The chain carries TRBV29-1 and TRBJ1-2; 7 nucleotides line up with TRBD1. The CDR3 covers 13 residues. V shed 7 bases and J 2 bases; nucleotides not matched to a gene: 7. CDR1 and CDR2 (germline): SQVTM, ANQGSEA. CDR3 coding DNA: TGCAGCGCACGACAGGGTTCAAACTATGGCTACACCTTC. As protein: CSARQGSNYGYTF.

This chain connects TRBV7-2 to TRBJ2-1; D is perhaps TRBD1 (6 bases). V lost 5 bases, J lost 7 bases, and 9 bases lay in between. The germline CDR1 and CDR2 sequences are SGHTA and FQGNSA. The CDR3 sequence is 12 residues long. The CDR3 nucleotides are TGTGCCAGCAGCCCTCAGGGGAATGAGCAGTTCTTC. This encodes CASSPQGNEQFF. Using reference TRBV7-2 and TRBJ2-1 for the parts outside the CDR3, the full variable domain is GAGVSQSPSNKVTEKGKDVELRCDPISGHTALYWYRQSLGQGLEFLIYFQGNSAPDKSGLPSDRFSAERTGGSVSTLTIQRTQQEDSAVYLCASSPQGNEQFFGPGTRLTVL.

The chain recombines TRBV6-5 with TRBJ1-2; D unresolved. The CDR3 spans 15 residues. V lost 0 bases, J lost 1 base, and 9 bases lay in between. Germline V gives CDR1 MNHEY, CDR2 SVGAGI. This CDR3 reads CASSYSGYNNYGYTF. The CDR3 DNA follows: TGTGCCAGCAGTTACTCGGGTTACAATAACTATGGCTACACCTTC.

In the case of this clone: The junction does not match germline at one end; this may be a read error. The chain carries TRBV3-1 (or the pseudogene TRBV3-2) and TRBJ1-6, with D unclear. Germline loops: CDR1 LGHDT, CDR2 YNNKEL (reference sequence). The CDR3 is 15 residues long. The CDR3 is CASSQDRGYSSPLHF. Written as DNA, the CDR3 is TGTGCCAGCAGCCAAGATCGGGGTTATAGTTCACCCCTCCACTTT.

The rearrangement joins TRBV9 to TRBJ2-7; TRBD2 is a possible D gene (7 bases). Trimming took 4 bases from V and 3 from J, leaving 17 bases between them. The CDR3 runs 15 residues. Germline lookup yields CDR1 SGDLS and CDR2 YYNGEE. The CDR3 protein is CASSPSPGGLYEQYF. The CDR3 nucleotides are TGTGCCAGCAGCCCCTCCCCGGGGGGCCTCTACGAGCAGTACTTC.

The sample holds a few counts of this clone. J is TRBJ1-5 and V is TRBV30; D not certain. Trimming shortened V by 0 bases and J by 7 bases, and 7 bases separated the two germline ends. The CDR3 is 12 amino acids. The germline V gene has CDR1 GTSNPN and CDR2 SVGIG (reference sequence). CDR3 in amino acids: CAWSVPGQPQHF. For the CDR3, the DNA is TGTGCCTGGAGTGTACCGGGCCAGCCCCAGCATTTT.

The rearrangement joins TRBV6-2 or TRBV6-3 to TRBJ2-3; D is tentatively TRBD1 or TRBD2 (7 bases each). This CDR3 is built from 14 residues. V gave up 3 bases and J gave up 5 bases, with 12 bases separating them. The germline V gene encodes CDR1 MNHEY and CDR2 SVGEGT. For the CDR3, the DNA is TGTGCCAGCAGTTATACCAGGGGGGGAGATACGCAGTATTTT. This codes for CASSYTRGGDTQYF.

This clone has only one observation. This sample includes further DNA sequences coding for the same CDR3. V gene TRBV5-6 combines with J gene TRBJ2-7; D unresolved. The CDR3 is 13 amino acids. The germline V and J ends were trimmed by 0 bases and 3 bases, with 7 bases remaining between them. Germline V gives CDR1 SGHDT, CDR2 YYEEEE. CDR3 residues: CASSLVGNYEQYF. Written as DNA, the CDR3 is TGTGCCAGCAGCTTGGTTGGTAACTACGAGCAGTACTTC. Using reference TRBV5-6 and TRBJ2-7 for the parts outside the CDR3, the full variable domain is DAGVTQSPTHLIKTRGQQVTLRCSPKSGHDTVSWYQQALGQGPQFIFQYYEEEERQRGNFPDRFSGHQFPNYSSELNVNALLLGDSALYLCASSLVGNYEQYFGPGTRLTVT.

This rearrangement joins TRBV3-1 (or the pseudogene TRBV3-2) to TRBJ1-6, with a tentative D call TRBD1 (5 bases). Deletions cut 4 bases from V and 6 bases from J, with 13 bases between. CDR1 and CDR2 (germline): LGHDT, YNNKEL (reference sequence). The length of the CDR3 is 15 residues. The CDR3 region has the DNA TGTGCCAGCAGCCCCCCGGGGACTCTTAATTCACCCCTCCACTTT. Translation: CASSPPGTLNSPLHF.

V and J are TRBV19 and TRBJ2-7; D might be TRBD1 (5 bases). The CDR3 extends over 12 amino acids. The germline V gene encodes CDR1 LNHDA and CDR2 SQIVND (reference sequence). The V and J ends lost 7 bases and 3 bases respectively, with 10 bases between them. In nucleotides, the CDR3 is TGTGCCAGTAACGACAGAGGCTACGAGCAGTACTTC. This sequence encodes CASNDRGYEQYF.

The chain couples TRBV5-1 to TRBJ2-1; D possibly corresponds to TRBD1 (6 bases). CDR1 is SGHRS and CDR2 is YFSETQ in the germline V gene. V was pared by 0 bases and J by 7 bases, with 11 bases between. CDR3 length: 14 amino acids. The CDR3 sequence: CASSLGSGVNEQFF. The CDR3 nucleotides are TGCGCCAGCAGCTTGGGTTCAGGGGTAAATGAGCAGTTCTTC.

In this sample, this clone turned up a few times. V is TRBV28 and J is TRBJ2-7; 7 bases align to TRBD2. This CDR3 is built from 17 residues. The junction had 13 bases not matched to a gene; V was cut back by 5 bases and J by 0 bases. Looked up from germline, CDR1 is MDHEN and CDR2 is SYDVKM. The CDR3 sequence: CASSANRLGGSSYEQYF. Written as DNA, the CDR3 is TGTGCCAGCAGTGCCAATCGGTTGGGGGGGAGCTCCTACGAGCAGTACTTC.

This clone was picked up a small number of times. The chain couples TRBV10-3 to TRBJ2-7, with a weak D call TRBD2 (5 bases). V shed 8 bases and J shed 0 bases, with 14 bases lying between them. The CDR3 contains 14 residues. From germline, CDR1 is ENHRY and CDR2 SYGVKD. CDR3 protein: CAIRGQSVSYEQYF. For the CDR3, the DNA is TGTGCCATCCGCGGGCAGAGCGTCTCCTACGAGCAGTACTTC.

This sequence joins TRBV19 and TRBJ2-7; 8 positions match TRBD2. Germline lookup yields CDR1 LNHDA and CDR2 SQIVND (reference sequence). The CDR3 has 15 amino acids. With V trimmed by 5 bases and J by 3 bases, 9 bases remained unmatched. CDR3 coding DNA: TGTGCCAGTAGTCTCCCGGGGGGGGCTCTCTACGAGCAGTACTTC. Translating it yields CASSLPGGALYEQYF.

This chain connects TRBV7-2 to TRBJ2-5; 8 nucleotides match TRBD1. J gave up 4 bases and V 4 bases, and 5 bases lay outside the gene matches. The CDR3 is 14 amino acids. From germline, CDR1 is SGHTA and CDR2 FQGNSA. The CDR3 loop is CASSSGGAAETQYF. As DNA, the CDR3 is TGTGCCAGCAGCTCAGGGGGCGCGGCAGAGACCCAGTACTTC.